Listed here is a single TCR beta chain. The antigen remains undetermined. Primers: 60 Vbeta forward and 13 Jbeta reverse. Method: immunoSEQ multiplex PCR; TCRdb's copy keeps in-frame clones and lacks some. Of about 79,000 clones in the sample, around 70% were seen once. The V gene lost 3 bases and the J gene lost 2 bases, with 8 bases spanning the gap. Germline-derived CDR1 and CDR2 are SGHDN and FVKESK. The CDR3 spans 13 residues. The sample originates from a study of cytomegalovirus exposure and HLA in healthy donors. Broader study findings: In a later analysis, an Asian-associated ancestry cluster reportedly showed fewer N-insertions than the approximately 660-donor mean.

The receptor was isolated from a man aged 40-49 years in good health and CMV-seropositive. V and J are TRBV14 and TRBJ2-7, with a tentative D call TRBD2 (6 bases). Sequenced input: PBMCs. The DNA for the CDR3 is TGTGCCAGCAGCCACGGGGGACCCTACGAGCAGTACTTC. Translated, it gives CASSHGGPYEQYF. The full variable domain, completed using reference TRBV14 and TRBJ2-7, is EAGVTQFPSHSVIEKGQTVTLRCDPISGHDNLYWYRRVMGKEIKFLLHFVKESKQDESGMPNNRFLAERTGGTYSTLKVQPAELEDSGVYFCASSHGGPYEQYFGPGTRLTVT.